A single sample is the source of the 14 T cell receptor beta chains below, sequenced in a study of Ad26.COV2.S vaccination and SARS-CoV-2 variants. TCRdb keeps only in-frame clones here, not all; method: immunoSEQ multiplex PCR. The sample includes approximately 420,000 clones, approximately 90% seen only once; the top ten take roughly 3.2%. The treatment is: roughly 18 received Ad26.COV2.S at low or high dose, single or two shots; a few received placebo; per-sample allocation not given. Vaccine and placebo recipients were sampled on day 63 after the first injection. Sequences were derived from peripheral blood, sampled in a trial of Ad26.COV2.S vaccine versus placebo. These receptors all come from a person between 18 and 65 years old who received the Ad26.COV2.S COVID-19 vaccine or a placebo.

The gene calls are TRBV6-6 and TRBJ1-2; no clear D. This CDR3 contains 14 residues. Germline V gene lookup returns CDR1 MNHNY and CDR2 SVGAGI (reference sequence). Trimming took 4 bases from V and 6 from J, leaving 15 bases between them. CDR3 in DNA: TGTGCCAGCAGTTTCAATGGTGCCCTTAATGGCTACACCTTC. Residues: CASSFNGALNGYTF.

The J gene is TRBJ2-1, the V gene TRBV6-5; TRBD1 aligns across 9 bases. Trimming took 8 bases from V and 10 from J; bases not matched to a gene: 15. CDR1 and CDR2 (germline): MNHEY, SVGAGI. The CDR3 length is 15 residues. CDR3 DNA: TGTGCCAGCGCTCGGGAACAGGGGGCGCCGTGGGAGCAGTTCTTC. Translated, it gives CASAREQGAPWEQFF.

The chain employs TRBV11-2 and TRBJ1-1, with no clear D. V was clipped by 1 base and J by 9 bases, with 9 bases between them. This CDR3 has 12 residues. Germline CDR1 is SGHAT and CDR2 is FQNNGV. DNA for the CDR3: TGTGCCAGCAGCTTAGTGGCGGGAAAAGCTTTCTTT. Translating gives CASSLVAGKAFF.

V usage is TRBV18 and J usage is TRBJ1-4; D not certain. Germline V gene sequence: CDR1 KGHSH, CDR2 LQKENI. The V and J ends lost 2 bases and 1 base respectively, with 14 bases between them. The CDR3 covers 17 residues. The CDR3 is CASSPYEARRTNEKLFF. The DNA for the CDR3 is TGTGCCAGCTCACCATATGAAGCTCGGCGAACTAATGAAAAACTGTTTTTT.

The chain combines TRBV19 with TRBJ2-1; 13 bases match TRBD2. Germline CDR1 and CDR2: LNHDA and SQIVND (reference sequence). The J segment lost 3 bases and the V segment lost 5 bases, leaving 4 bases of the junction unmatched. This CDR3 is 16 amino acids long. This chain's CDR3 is CASSGLAGVYYNEQFF. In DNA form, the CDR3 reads TGTGCCAGTAGTGGACTAGCGGGAGTATACTACAATGAGCAGTTCTTC.

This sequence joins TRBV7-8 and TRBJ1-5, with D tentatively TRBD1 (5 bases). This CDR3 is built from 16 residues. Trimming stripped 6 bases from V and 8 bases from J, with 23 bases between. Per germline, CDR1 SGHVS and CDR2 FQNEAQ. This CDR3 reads CASSIGAAEGLEPQHF. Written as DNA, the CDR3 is TGTGCCAGCAGTATAGGGGCGGCTGAGGGGCTCGAGCCCCAGCATTTT.

CDR3 sequence (DNA): TGCGCCAGCAGCTACAGGGGCAATGAGCAGTTCTTC. Translated: CASSYRGNEQFF. V gene TRBV5-1 combines with J gene TRBJ2-1; 7 bases fit TRBD1. V lost 3 bases to trimming and J lost 6 bases; unmatched junction nucleotides: 0. The germline V gene encodes CDR1 SGHRS and CDR2 YFSETQ. The CDR3 is 12 amino acids.

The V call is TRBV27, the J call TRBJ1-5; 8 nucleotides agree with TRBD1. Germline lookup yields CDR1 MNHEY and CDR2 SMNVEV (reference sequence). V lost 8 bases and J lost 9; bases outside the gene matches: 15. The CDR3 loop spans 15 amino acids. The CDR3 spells CASGPWDRHDLPQHF. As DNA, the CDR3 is TGTGCCAGCGGTCCGTGGGACAGGCACGATTTGCCCCAGCATTTT.

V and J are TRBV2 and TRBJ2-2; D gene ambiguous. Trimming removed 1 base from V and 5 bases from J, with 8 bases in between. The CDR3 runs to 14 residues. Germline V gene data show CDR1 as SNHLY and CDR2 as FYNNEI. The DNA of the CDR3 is TGTGCCAGCAGTGAAGTGGTGACTACCGGGGAGCTGTTTTTT. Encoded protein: CASSEVVTTGELFF.

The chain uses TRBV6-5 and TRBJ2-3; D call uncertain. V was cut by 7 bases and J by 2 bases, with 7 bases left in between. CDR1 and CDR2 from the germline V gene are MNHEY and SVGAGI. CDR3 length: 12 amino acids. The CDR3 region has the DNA TGTGCCAGCACGAATCCCACAGATACGCAGTATTTT. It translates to CASTNPTDTQYF.

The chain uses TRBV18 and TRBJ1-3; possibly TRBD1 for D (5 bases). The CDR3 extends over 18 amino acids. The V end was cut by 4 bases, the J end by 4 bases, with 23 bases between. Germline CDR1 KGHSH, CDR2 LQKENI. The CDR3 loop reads CASSLNVFRGPGGNTIYF. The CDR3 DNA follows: TGTGCCAGCTCACTCAACGTTTTCCGGGGCCCGGGAGGAAACACCATATATTTT.

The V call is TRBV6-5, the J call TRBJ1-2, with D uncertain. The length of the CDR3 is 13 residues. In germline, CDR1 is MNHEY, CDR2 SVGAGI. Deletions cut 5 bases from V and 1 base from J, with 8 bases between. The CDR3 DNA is TGTGCCAGCAGTCCCGGATTTAACTATGGCTACACCTTC. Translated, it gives CASSPGFNYGYTF.

CDR3 protein: CASSFGTTYEQYF. Written as DNA, the CDR3 is TGTGCCAGCAGCTTCGGGACCACCTACGAGCAGTACTTC. The chain is built from TRBV5-6 and TRBJ2-7; D possibly matches TRBD1 or TRBD2 (5 bases each). From germline, CDR1 is SGHDT and CDR2 YYEEEE. Between the trimmed V and J ends, which lost 2 bases and 2 bases, there was a span of 8 bases. The CDR3 is 13 residues long.

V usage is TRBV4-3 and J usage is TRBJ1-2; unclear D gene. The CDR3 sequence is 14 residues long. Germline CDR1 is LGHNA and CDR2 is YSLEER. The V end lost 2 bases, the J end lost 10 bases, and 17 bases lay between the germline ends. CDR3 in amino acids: CASSQKLLSRAYTF. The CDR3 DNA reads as TGCGCCAGCAGCCAAAAGCTCCTGAGTCGGGCCTACACCTTC.